This TCR beta chain was found in a study of CD8 T cells in Susac syndrome. Overall study context: Patients with Susac syndrome were therapy-naive, on corticosteroids, or on intravenous immunoglobulin alone at the time that blood was drawn.

The Susac syndrome patients fit the recently defined diagnostic criteria for definite or probable disease. The authors negatively isolated CD8+ and CD4+ T cells and FACS-enriched TEMRA cells. Trimming pared 4 bases from V and 2 bases from J, leaving 12 bases between. This CDR3 spans 14 amino acids. Per the germline V gene, CDR1 is KGHSH and CDR2 is LQKENI. RNA, at roughly 0.45 to 1 ug, was reverse transcribed with random hexamers. TCR beta CDR3 was amplified by immunoSEQ covering 54 Vbeta and 13 Jbeta. TCRdb independently ran MiXCR on the immunoSEQ multiplex PCR reads; one entry per CDR3 protein. The table has about 100,000 distinct CDR3 sequences, nearly 97% seen once.

This TCR was sampled from a human donor with Susac syndrome. The chain has TRBV18 and TRBJ2-7; the D gene could be TRBD1 or TRBD2 (5 bases each). The sequencing input was CD8+ T cells from PBMCs. CDR3 region: CASSRRDGAYEQYF. The CDR3 bases are TGTGCCAGCTCACGCCGGGACGGGGCCTACGAGCAGTACTTC.